This T cell receptor beta chain was recovered during a study of CD8 T cells in Susac syndrome. Reverse transcription of roughly 0.45 to 1 ug RNA used random hexamers. Each CDR3 protein is one row after TCRdb ran MiXCR on the immunoSEQ multiplex PCR reads. The repertoire includes some 75,000 distinct CDR3 sequences, approximately 93% of them detected once, and around 0.45% sits in the top ten. Isolation of CD8+ and CD4+ T cells was performed negatively, whereas enrichment of TEMRA cells was done by FACS. Notes on this clonotype: The antigen is undetermined.

General observations from the study: Clonal expansion of Susac CD8+ cells peaked in TEMRA cells, and it also peaked in active patients. The TCR sequencing and HLA analysis in the study involved a relatively small number of individuals, as the study acknowledged. In total CD8+ repertoires, some 16 Susac-specific public clones were found, and in CD8+ TEMRA repertoires, roughly five were found.

The V segment lost 0 bases and the J segment 4 bases; nucleotides outside the gene matches: 8. CDR3 length: 15 amino acids. Germline V gene sequence: CDR1 DFQATT, CDR2 SNEGSKA (reference sequence). The chain uses TRBV20-1 and TRBJ2-5; 7 bases map to TRBD1. The sequencing sample was made of CD8+ T cells from PBMCs. The sequence came from a human donor with Susac syndrome. In DNA, the CDR3 is TGCAGTGCTAGAGATATTCCGACAGGGCGAGAGACCCAGTACTTC. Protein sequence: CSARDIPTGRETQYF.